Presented here are 7 T cell receptor beta chains from one specimen sequenced in a study of blood T cell repertoires in COVID-19. Method: immunoSEQ multiplex PCR; TCRdb's copy keeps in-frame clones and lacks some. The data show about 670,000 clones, over 80% seen once. What was sequenced was peripheral blood. Receptors were obtained from a young woman with acute or convalescent COVID-19.

The genes are TRBV7-2 and TRBJ1-3; 7 bases are a match to TRBD1. The V and J ends lost 1 base and 0 bases, in that order; junction bases with no gene match: 6. Germline CDR1 is SGHTA and CDR2 is FQGNSA. This CDR3 region has 17 residues. CDR3 sequence: CASSLDKTGYSGNTIYF. As DNA, the CDR3 is TGTGCCAGCAGCTTAGACAAGACAGGGTACTCTGGAAACACCATATATTTT.

The chain uses TRBV30 and TRBJ1-3, with a tentative D call TRBD1 (6 bases). The V end was cut by 1 base, the J end by 1 base, with 14 bases between. The length of the CDR3 is 16 residues. The germline gives CDR1 GTSNPN, CDR2 SVGIG (reference sequence). The chain's CDR3 is CAWSDTGYSSGNTIYF. The CDR3 region has the DNA TGTGCCTGGAGTGACACAGGGTATTCATCTGGAAACACCATATATTTT.

This chain links TRBV19 with TRBJ1-5; D is possibly TRBD1 (5 bases). The CDR3 spans 12 residues. Per the germline V gene, CDR1 is LNHDA and CDR2 is SQIVND (reference sequence). V dropped 9 bases and J dropped 4 bases, with 10 bases sitting between them. CDR3 protein: CASNQGNQPQHF. CDR3 in DNA: TGTGCCAGCAATCAGGGTAATCAGCCCCAGCATTTT. The entire variable domain, with the rest obtained from reference TRBV19 and TRBJ1-5, is as follows: DGGITQSPKYLFRKEGQNVTLSCEQNLNHDAMYWYRQDPGQGLRLIYYSQIVNDFQKGDIAEGYSVSREKKESFPLTVTSAQKNPTAFYLCASNQGNQPQHFGDGTRLSIL.

The chain recombines TRBV4-3 with TRBJ1-1; D is perhaps TRBD1 (5 bases). This CDR3 has 14 residues. V lost 5 bases and J lost 5, with 15 bases in between. Germline CDR1 reads LGHNA; CDR2 reads YSLEER. CDR3 in amino acids: CASSFMGGDTEAFF. The CDR3 DNA reads as TGCGCCAGCAGCTTCATGGGGGGAGATACTGAAGCTTTCTTT.

V and J are TRBV19 and TRBJ2-3; 10 nucleotides match TRBD2. The junction had 10 bases not matched to a gene; V was cut back by 5 bases and J by 2 bases. Germline CDR1 LNHDA, CDR2 SQIVND (reference sequence). This CDR3 contains 17 residues. The DNA for the CDR3 is TGTGCCAGTAGTCCAGGGACGCTAGCGGGGGCCACAGATACGCAGTATTTT. Translated, it gives CASSPGTLAGATDTQYF. The full variable domain, in which reference TRBV19 and TRBJ2-3 provide the parts outside the CDR3, is DGGITQSPKYLFRKEGQNVTLSCEQNLNHDAMYWYRQDPGQGLRLIYYSQIVNDFQKGDIAEGYSVSREKKESFPLTVTSAQKNPTAFYLCASSPGTLAGATDTQYFGPGTRLTVL.

This clone came up once. The genes are TRBV19 and TRBJ1-1; the match to TRBD1 covers 7 bases. The CDR3 is made up of 13 amino acids. The V gene's germline CDR1 is LNHDA and CDR2 SQIVND (reference sequence). V was clipped by 4 bases and J by 4 bases; unmatched bases: 3. The CDR3: CASSTQGGTEAFF. For the CDR3, the DNA is TGTGCCAGTAGTACGCAGGGGGGCACTGAAGCTTTCTTT.

The V and J genes are TRBV4-2 and TRBJ2-7; TRBD2 agrees at 11 bases. V shed 1 base and J 3 bases; nucleotides not matched to a gene: 5. The CDR3 has 16 amino acids. CDR1 LGHNA and CDR2 YNFKEQ come from the germline V gene. In DNA form, the CDR3 reads TGTGCCAGCAGCCAAGTTAGCGGGGGGGCGTTCTACGAGCAGTACTTC. Its protein product is CASSQVSGGAFYEQYF.